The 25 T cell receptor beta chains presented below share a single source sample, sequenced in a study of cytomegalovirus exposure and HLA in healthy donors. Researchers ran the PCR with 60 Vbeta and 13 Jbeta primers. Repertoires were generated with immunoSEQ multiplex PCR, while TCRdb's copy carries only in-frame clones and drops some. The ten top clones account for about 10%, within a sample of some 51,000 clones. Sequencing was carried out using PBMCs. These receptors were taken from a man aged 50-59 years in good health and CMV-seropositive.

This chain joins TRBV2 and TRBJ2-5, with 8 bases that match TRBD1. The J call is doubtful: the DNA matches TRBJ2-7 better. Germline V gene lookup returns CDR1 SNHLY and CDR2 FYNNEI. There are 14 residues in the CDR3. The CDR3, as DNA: TGTGCCAGCAGTGACCGGACAGGGCGGCACGAGCAGTACTTC. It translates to CASSDRTGRHEQYF.

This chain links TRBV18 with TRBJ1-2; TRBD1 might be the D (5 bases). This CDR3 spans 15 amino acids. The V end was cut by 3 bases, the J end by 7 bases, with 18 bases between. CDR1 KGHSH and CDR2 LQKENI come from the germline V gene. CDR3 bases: TGTGCCAGCTCACCCCAGAGAGACCTCGGGGGTGGCTACACCTTC. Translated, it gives CASSPQRDLGGGYTF.

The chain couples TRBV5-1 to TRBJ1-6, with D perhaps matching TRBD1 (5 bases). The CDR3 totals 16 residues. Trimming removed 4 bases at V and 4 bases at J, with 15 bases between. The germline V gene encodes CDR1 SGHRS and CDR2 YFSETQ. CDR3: CASSLGWTLYNSPLHF. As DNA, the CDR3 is TGCGCCAGCAGCCTGGGTTGGACATTGTATAATTCACCCCTCCACTTT.

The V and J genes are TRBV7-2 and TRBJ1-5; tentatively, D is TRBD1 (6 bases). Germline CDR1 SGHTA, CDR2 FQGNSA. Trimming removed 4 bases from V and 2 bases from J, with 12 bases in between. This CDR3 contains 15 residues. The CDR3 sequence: CASSSQGVGNQPQHF. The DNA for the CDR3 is TGTGCCAGCAGCTCACAGGGAGTAGGCAATCAGCCCCAGCATTTT.

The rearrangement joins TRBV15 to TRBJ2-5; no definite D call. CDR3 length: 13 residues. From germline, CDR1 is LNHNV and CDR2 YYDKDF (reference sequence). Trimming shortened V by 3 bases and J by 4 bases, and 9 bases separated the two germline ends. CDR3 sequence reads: CATSRRGAETQYF. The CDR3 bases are TGTGCCACCAGCAGGAGAGGTGCAGAGACCCAGTACTTC.

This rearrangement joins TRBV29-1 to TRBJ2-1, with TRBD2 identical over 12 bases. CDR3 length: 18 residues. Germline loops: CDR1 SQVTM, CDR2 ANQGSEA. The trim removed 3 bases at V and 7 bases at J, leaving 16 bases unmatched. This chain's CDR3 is CSVEVVGTSGSWRNEQFF. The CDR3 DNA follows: TGCAGCGTTGAGGTGGTAGGGACTAGCGGGTCCTGGAGGAATGAGCAGTTCTTC.

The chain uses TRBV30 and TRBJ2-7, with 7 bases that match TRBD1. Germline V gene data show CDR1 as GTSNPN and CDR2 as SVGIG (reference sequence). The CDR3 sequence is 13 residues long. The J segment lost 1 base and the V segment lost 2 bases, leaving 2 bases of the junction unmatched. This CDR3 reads CAWSRDRSYEQYF. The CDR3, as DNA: TGTGCCTGGAGTCGGGACAGATCCTACGAGCAGTACTTC.

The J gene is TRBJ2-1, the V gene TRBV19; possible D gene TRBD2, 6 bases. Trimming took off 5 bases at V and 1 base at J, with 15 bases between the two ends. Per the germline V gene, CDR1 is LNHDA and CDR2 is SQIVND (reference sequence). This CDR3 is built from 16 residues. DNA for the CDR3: TGTGCCAGTAGTCTCGGGACTGGAGTATCCTACAATGAGCAGTTCTTC. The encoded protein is CASSLGTGVSYNEQFF.

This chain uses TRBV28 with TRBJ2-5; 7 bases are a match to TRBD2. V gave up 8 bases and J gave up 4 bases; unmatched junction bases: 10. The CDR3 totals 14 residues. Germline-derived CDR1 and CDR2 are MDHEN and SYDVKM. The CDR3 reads CASRTDGRRETQYF. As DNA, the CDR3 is TGTGCCAGCCGGACGGACGGGAGGAGAGAGACCCAGTACTTC.

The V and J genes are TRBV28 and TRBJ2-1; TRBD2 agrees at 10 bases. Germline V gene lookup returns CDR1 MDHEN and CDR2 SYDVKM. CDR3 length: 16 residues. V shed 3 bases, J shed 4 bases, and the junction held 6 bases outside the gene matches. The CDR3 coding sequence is TGTGCCAGCAGTTTCCGACTAGCGGGTAGATACAATGAGCAGTTCTTC. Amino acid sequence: CASSFRLAGRYNEQFF.

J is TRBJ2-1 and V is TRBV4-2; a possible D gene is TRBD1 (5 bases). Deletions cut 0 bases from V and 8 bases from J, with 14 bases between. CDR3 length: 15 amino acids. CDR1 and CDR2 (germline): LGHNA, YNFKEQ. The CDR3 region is CASSQETRTIDEQFF. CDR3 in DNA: TGTGCCAGCAGCCAAGAAACGAGGACAATAGATGAGCAGTTCTTC.

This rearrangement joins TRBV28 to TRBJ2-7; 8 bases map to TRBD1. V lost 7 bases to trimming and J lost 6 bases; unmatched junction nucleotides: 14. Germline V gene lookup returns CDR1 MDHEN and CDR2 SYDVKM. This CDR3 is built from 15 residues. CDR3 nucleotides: TGTGCCAGCAATCAGGGGGCGAAGGTTTCTCGCGAGCAGTACTTC. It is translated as CASNQGAKVSREQYF.

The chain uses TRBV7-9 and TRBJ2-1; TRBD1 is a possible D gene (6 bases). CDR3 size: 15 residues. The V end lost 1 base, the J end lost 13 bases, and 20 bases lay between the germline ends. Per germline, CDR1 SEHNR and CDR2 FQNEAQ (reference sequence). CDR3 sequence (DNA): TGTGCCAGCAGCTTAGGTGGGGCAGGGGTTCGATCACAGTTCTTC. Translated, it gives CASSLGGAGVRSQFF.

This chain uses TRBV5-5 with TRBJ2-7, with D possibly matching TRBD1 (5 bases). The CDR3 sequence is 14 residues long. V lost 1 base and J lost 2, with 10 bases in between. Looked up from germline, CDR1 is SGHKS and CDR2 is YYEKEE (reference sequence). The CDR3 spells CASSLPQGTYEQYF. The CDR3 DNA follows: TGTGCCAGCAGCTTGCCGCAGGGAACCTACGAGCAGTACTTC. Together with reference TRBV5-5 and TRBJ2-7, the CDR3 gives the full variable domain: DAGVTQSPTHLIKTRGQQVTLRCSPISGHKSVSWYQQVLGQGPQFIFQYYEKEERGRGNFPDRFSARQFPNYSSELNVNALLLGDSALYLCASSLPQGTYEQYFGPGTRLTVT.

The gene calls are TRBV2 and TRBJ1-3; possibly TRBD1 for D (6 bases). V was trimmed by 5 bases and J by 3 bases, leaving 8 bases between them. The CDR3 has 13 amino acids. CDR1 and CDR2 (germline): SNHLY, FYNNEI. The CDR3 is CASSRQDGNTIYF. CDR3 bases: TGTGCCAGCAGTCGACAGGATGGAAACACCATATATTTT.

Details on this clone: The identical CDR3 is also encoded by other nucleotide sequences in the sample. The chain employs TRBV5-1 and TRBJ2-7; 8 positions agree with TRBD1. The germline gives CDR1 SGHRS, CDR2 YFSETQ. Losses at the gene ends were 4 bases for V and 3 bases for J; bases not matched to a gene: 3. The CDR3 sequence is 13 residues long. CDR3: CASSRTGSYEQYF. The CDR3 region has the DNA TGCGCCAGCAGCCGGACAGGGAGCTACGAGCAGTACTTC.

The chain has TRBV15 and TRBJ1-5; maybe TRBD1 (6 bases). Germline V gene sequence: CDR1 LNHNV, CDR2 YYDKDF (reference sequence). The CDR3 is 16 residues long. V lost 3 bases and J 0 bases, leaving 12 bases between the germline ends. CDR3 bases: TGTGCCACCAGCAGGGTAGGGGGAAGTAGCAATCAGCCCCAGCATTTT. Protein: CATSRVGGSSNQPQHF.

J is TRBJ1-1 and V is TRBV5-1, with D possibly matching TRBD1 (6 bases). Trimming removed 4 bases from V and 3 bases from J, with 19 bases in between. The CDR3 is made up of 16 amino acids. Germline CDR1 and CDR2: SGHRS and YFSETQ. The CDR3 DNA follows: TGCGCCAGCAGCCGGGATAGGGGGGGTACAGACACTGAAGCTTTCTTT. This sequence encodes CASSRDRGGTDTEAFF.

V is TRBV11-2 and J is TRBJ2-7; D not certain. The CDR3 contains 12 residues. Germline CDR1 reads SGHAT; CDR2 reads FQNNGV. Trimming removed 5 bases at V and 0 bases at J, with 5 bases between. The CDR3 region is CASSTSSYEQYF. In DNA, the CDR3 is TGTGCCAGCAGCACCAGCTCCTACGAGCAGTACTTC. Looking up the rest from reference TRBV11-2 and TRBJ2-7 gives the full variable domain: EAGVAQSPRYKIIEKRQSVAFWCNPISGHATLYWYQQILGQGPKLLIQFQNNGVVDDSQLPKDRFSAERLKGVDSTLKIQPAKLEDSAVYLCASSTSSYEQYFGPGTRLTVT.

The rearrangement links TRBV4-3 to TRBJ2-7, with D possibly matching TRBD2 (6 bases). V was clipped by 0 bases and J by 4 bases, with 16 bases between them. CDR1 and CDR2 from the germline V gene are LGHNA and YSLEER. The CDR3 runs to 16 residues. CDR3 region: CASSQEGDWGVYEQYF. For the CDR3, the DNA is TGCGCCAGCAGCCAAGAAGGCGACTGGGGGGTGTACGAGCAGTACTTC.

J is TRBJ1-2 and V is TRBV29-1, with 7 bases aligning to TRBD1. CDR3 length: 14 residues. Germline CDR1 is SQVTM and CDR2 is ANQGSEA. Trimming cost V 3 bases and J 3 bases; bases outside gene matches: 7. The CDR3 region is CSVDQTGEDYGYTF. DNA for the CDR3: TGCAGCGTTGACCAAACAGGGGAAGACTATGGCTACACCTTC.

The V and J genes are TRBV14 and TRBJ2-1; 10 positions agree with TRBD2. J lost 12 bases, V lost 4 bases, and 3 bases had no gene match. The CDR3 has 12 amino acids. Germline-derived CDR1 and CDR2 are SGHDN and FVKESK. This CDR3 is CASSLSGGRQFF. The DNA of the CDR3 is TGTGCCAGCAGCCTTAGCGGGGGGCGGCAGTTCTTC.

This CDR3 reads CASLPQGRTEAFF. CDR3 nucleotides: TGTGCCAGCCTTCCCCAGGGTAGAACTGAAGCTTTCTTT. This chain joins TRBV28 and TRBJ1-1, with D possibly TRBD1 on 5 matching bases. V dropped 8 bases and J dropped 5 bases, with 15 bases sitting between them. The CDR3 extends over 13 amino acids. Per the germline V gene, CDR1 is MDHEN and CDR2 is SYDVKM.

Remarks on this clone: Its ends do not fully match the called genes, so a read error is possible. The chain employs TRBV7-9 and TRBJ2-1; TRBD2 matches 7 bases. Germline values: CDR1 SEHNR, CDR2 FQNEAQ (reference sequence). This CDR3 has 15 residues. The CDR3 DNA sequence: TGTGCCAGCAGCTTAGGCGGGAGCTCCGACAATGAGCAGTTCTTC. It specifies CASSLGGSSDNEQFF.

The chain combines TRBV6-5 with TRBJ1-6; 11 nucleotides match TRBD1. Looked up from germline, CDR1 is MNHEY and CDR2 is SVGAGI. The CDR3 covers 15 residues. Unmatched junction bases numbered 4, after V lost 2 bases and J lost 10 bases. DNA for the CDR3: TGTGCCAGCAGTTACGGGACAGGGGGTCAATCACCCCTCCACTTT. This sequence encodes CASSYGTGGQSPLHF.